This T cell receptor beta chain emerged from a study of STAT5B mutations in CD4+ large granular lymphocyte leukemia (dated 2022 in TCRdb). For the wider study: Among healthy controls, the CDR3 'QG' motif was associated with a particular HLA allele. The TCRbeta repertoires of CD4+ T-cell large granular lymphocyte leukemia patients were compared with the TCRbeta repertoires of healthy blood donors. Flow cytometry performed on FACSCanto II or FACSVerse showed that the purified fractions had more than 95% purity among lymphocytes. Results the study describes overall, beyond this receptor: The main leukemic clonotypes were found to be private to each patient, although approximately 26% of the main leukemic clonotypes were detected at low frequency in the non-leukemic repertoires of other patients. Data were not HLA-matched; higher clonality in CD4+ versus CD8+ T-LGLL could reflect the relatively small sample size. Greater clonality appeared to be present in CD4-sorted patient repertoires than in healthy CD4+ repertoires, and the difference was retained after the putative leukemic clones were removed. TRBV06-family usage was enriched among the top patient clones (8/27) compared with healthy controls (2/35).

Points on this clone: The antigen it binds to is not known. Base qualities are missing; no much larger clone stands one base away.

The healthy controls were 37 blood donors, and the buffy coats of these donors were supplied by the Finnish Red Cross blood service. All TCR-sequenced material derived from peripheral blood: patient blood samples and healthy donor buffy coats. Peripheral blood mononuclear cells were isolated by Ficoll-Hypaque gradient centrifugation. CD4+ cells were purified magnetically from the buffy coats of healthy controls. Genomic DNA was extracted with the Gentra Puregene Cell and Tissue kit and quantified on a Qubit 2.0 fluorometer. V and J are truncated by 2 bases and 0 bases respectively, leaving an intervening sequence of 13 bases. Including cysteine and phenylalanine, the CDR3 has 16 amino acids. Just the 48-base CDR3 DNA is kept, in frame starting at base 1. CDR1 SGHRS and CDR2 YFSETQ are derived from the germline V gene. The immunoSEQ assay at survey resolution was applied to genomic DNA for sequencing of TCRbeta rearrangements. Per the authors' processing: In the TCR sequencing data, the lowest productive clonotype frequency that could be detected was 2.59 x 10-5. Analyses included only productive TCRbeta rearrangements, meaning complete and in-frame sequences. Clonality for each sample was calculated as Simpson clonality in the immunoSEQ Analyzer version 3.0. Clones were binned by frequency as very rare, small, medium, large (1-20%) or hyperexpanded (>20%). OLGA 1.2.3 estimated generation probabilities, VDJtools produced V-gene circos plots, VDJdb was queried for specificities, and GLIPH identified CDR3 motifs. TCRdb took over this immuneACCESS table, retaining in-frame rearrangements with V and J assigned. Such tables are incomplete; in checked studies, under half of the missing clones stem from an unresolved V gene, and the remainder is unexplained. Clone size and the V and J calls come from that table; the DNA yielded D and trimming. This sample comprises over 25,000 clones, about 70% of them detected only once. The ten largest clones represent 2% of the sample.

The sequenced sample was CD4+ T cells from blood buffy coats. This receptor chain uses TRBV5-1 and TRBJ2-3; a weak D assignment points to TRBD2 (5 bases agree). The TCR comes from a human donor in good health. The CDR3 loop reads CASSLRGRTSTDTQYF. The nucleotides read TGCGCCAGCAGCTTAAGAGGACGGACTAGCACAGATACGCAGTATTTT.